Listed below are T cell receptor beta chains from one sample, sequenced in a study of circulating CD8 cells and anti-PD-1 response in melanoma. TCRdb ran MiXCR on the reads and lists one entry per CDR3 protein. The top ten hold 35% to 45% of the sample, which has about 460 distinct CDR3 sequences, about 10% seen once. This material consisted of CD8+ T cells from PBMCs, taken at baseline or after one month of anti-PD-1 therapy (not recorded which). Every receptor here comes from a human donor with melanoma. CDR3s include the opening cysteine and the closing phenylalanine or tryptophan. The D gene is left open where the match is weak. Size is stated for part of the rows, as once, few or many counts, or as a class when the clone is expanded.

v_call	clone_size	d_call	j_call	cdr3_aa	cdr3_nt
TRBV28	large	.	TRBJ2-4	CASSLAGSENIQYF	TGTGCCAGCAGTTTAGCGGGCTCGGAAAACATTCAGTACTTC
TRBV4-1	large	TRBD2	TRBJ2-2	CASTDGAGGLWTGELFF	TGCGCCAGCACCGACGGCGCGGGGGGGCTCTGGACCGGGGAGCTGTTTTTT
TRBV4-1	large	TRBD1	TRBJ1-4	CASSLRGHGEKLFF	TGCGCCAGCAGCCTCAGGGGGCACGGTGAAAAACTGTTTTTT
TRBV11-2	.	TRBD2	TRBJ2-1	CACSDRGGNEQFF	TGTGCCTGCAGTGACCGCGGGGGGAATGAGCAGTTCTTC
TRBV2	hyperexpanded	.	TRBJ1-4	CASSESHRPLFEHEKLFF	TGTGCCAGCAGTGAATCTCACAGGCCCCTATTCGAACATGAAAAACTGTTTTTT
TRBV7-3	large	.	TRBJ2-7	CASSPTGRENYEQYF	TGTGCCAGCAGCCCAACGGGCAGAGAAAACTACGAGCAGTACTTC
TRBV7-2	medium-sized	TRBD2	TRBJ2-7	CASSLDPASGPYEQYF	TGTGCCAGCAGCTTAGACCCGGCTAGCGGCCCCTACGAGCAGTACTTC
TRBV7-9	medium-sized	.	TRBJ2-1	CASSPGANNEQFF	TGTGCCAGCAGCCCCGGGGCGAACAATGAGCAGTTCTTC
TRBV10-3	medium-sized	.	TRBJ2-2	CAISLSGELFF	TGTGCCATCAGCCTCTCCGGGGAGCTGTTTTTT
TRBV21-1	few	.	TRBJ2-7	CASSKTGLASSYEQYF	TGTGCCAGCAGCAAGACTGGACTAGCCTCCTCCTACGAGCAGTACTTC
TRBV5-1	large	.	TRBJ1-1	CASSRGSYANTEAFF	TGCGCCAGCAGCAGGGGATCTTACGCGAACACTGAAGCTTTCTTT
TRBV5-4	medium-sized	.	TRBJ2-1	CASSPTVNEQFF	TGTGCCAGCAGCCCGACTGTGAATGAGCAGTTCTTC
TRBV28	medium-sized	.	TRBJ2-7	CASSLRFEGGEQYF	TGTGCCAGCAGTTTGAGGTTCGAGGGGGGCGAGCAGTACTTC
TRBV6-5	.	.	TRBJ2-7	CATRTRGRTLEQYF	TGTGCCACCCGAACCAGGGGCAGGACCCTCGAGCAGTACTTC
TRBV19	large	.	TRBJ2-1	CASSMRGEADEQFF	TGTGCCAGTAGTATGCGAGGGGAGGCGGATGAGCAGTTCTTC
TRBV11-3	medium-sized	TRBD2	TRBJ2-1	CASSLGQLAGTHNEQFF	TGTGCCAGCAGCTTAGGCCAACTAGCGGGGACGCACAATGAGCAGTTCTTC
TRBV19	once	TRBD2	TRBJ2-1	CASSILAGGPNKQLF	TGTGCCAGTAGTATACTAGCGGGGGGGCCAAATAAGCAGCTCTTC
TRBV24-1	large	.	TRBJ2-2	CATSDPKRDLNTGELFF	TGTGCCACCAGTGATCCGAAAAGGGACTTGAACACCGGGGAGCTGTTTTTT
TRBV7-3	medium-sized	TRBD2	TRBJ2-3	CASSPSGGITDTQYF	TGTGCCAGCAGCCCTAGCGGGGGCATCACAGATACGCAGTATTTT
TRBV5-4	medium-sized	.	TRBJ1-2	CASSADPGGLGYGYTF	TGTGCCAGCAGCGCCGACCCGGGTGGGTTGGGGTATGGCTACACCTTC
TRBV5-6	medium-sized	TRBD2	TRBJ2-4	CASSSTSGIGVWNIQYF	TGTGCCAGCAGTTCCACTAGCGGGATAGGGGTATGGAACATTCAGTACTTC
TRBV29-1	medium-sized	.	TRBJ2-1	CSVPTWNEQFF	TGCAGCGTTCCCACATGGAATGAGCAGTTCTTC
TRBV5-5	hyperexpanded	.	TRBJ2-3	CASPGSGTSTDTQYF	TGTGCCAGCCCCGGTAGCGGAACTAGCACAGATACGCAGTATTTT
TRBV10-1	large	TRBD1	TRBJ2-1	CASSDPQTGGVEQFF	TGCGCCAGCAGTGACCCCCAGACAGGGGGCGTTGAGCAGTTCTTC
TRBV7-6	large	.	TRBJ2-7	CASSSLDSYEQYF	TGTGCCAGCAGTTCACTTGACAGCTACGAGCAGTACTTC
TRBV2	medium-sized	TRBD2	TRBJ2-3	CASSEAQASGGLHTDTQYF	TGTGCCAGCAGTGAAGCTCAAGCTAGCGGGGGGCTCCACACAGATACGCAGTATTTT
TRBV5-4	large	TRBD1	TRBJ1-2	CASSLAGTGRYTF	TGTGCCAGCAGCTTAGCTGGGACAGGGCGCTACACCTTC
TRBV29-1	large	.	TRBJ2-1	CSVEDFTTGGLYNEQFF	TGCAGCGTTGAAGATTTTACTACGGGGGGCTTGTACAATGAGCAGTTCTTC
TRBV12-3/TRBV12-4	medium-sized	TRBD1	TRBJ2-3	CASSSARGPDTDTQYF	TGTGCCAGCAGTTCGGCCAGGGGGCCGGACACAGATACGCAGTATTTT
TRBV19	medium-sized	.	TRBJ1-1	CASSLWDGGDTEAFF	TGTGCCAGTAGTCTTTGGGACGGAGGGGACACTGAAGCTTTCTTT
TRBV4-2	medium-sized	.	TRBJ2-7	CASSQVRGVGEQYF	TGTGCCAGCAGCCAAGTCCGCGGGGTGGGCGAGCAGTACTTC
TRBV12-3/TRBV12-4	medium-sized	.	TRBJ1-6	CASSFGSPLHF	TGTGCCAGCAGTTTTGGTTCACCCCTCCACTTT
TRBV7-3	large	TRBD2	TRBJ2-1	CASSLGWEGSYNEQFF	TGTGCCAGCAGCTTGGGGTGGGAGGGCTCCTACAATGAGCAGTTCTTC
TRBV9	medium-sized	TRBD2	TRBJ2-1	CASSVGLGGTSSNEQFF	TGTGCCAGCAGCGTAGGTCTCGGCGGGACTAGCAGCAATGAGCAGTTCTTC
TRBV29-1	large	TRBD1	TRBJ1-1	CSVDGTVTSLMNTEAFF	TGCAGCGTGGACGGGACAGTAACTTCTCTTATGAACACTGAAGCTTTCTTT
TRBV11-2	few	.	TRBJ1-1	CASSLGPGITEAFF	TGTGCCAGCAGCTTGGGACCGGGAATCACTGAAGCTTTCTTT
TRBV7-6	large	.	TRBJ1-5	CASSLQGGGQPQHF	TGTGCCAGCAGCTTACAGGGCGGCGGCCAGCCCCAGCATTTT
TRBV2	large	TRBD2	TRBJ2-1	CASSGGSSYNEQFF	TGTGCCAGCAGCGGCGGGAGTTCCTACAATGAGCAGTTCTTC
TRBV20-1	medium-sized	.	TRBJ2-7	CSARSSQAYEQYF	TGCAGTGCTAGATCTAGTCAGGCCTACGAGCAGTACTTC
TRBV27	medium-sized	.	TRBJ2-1	CASSPGDLSSYNEQFF	TGTGCCAGCAGTCCGGGGGATCTCAGCTCCTACAATGAGCAGTTCTTC
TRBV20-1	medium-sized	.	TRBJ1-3	CSARGIPGSSGNTIYF	TGCAGTGCTAGAGGTATTCCGGGAAGCTCTGGAAACACCATATATTTT
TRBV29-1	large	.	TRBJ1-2	CSVAPSGAPGSNYGYTF	TGCAGCGTTGCACCCTCAGGAGCCCCCGGTTCTAACTATGGCTACACCTTC
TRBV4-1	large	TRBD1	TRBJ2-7	CASSQMTGVSEQYF	TGCGCCAGCAGCCAAATGACAGGGGTGAGCGAGCAGTACTTC
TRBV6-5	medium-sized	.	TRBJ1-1	CASIGLEAFF	TGTGCCAGCATTGGGCTTGAAGCTTTCTTT
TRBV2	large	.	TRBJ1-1	CASGGTNTEAFF	TGTGCAAGCGGGGGGACGAACACTGAAGCTTTCTTT
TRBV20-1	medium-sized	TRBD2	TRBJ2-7	CSASGTSDDEQYF	TGCAGTGCTAGCGGGACTAGCGATGACGAGCAGTACTTC
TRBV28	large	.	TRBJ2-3	CASTPPRGTQYF	TGTGCCAGCACCCCCCCGAGGGGTACGCAGTATTTT
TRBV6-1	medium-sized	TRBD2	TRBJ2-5	CASSELAGGPQETQYF	TGTGCCAGCAGTGAACTAGCGGGGGGTCCCCAAGAGACCCAGTACTTC
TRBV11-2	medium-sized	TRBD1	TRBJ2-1	CASSVSGQTFYNEQFF	TGTGCCAGCAGCGTCTCGGGACAGACGTTCTACAATGAGCAGTTCTTC
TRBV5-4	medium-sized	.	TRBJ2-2	CASSLIPGLRYTGELFF	TGTGCCAGCAGCTTGATCCCGGGCTTGAGGTACACCGGGGAGCTGTTTTTT
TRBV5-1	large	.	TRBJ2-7	CASSLGSYSYEQYF	TGCGCCAGCAGCTTGGGTAGTTACTCCTACGAGCAGTACTTC
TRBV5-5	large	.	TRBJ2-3	CASSGEQGQSTDTQYF	TGTGCCAGCAGCGGGGAGCAGGGACAAAGCACAGATACGCAGTATTTT
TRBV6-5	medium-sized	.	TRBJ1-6	CASSAQSSNSPLHF	TGTGCCAGCAGTGCACAGTCCTCTAATTCACCCCTCCACTTT
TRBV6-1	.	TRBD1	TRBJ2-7	CASREQGACEQYF	TGCGCCAGCAGAGAACAGGGGGCCTGCGAGCAGTACTTC
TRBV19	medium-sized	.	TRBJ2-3	CASSIMGLASTDTQYF	TGTGCCAGTAGTATAATGGGGCTTGCTAGCACAGATACGCAGTATTTT
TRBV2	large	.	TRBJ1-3	CASSETAGNTIYF	TGTGCCAGCAGTGAGACAGCTGGAAACACCATATATTTT
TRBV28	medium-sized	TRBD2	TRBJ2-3	CASSFLAGTDTQYF	TGTGCCAGCAGTTTCCTAGCGGGAACAGATACGCAGTATTTT
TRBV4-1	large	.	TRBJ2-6	CASSQVQLSGANVLTF	TGCGCCAGCAGCCAAGTACAGCTCTCTGGGGCCAACGTCCTGACTTTC
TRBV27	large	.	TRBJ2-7	CASTPGMAYEQYF	TGTGCCAGCACCCCCGGGATGGCCTACGAGCAGTACTTC